The entry below gives a single T cell receptor beta chain sequence along with its context. The antigen remains unidentified. These data originate in a study of shared clonotypes between healthy human individuals. General study results and limits: The study drew on few donors, limiting represented genetic and exposure-history diversity. Rarefaction showed that sequencing of sorted subsets was incomplete (despite large depth).

The authors ran the assay at deep level. Sequencing was performed with immunoSEQ multiplex PCR; in TCRdb, only in-frame clones are kept and a portion is missing. Here the sample spans some 1,600,000 clones, approximately 98% being singletons. Recent vaccinations or acute infections were absent in the healthy HIV-negative adult donors. This receptor was taken from a man aged 30-40 years in good health. Sequencing was performed on naive CD4+ T cells sorted from blood. Subset specified: CD45RA+ positively selected.

CDR3 residues: CASSPTSGRAVEQYF. The CDR3 DNA reads TGTGCCAGCAGCCCCACTAGCGGGAGGGCCGTCGAGCAGTACTTC. The chain employs TRBV5-6 and TRBJ2-7; TRBD2 matches 13 bases. With 4 bases clipped from V and 6 bases from J, the junction kept 7 bases outside the gene matches. The CDR3 is 15 amino acids. The germline gives CDR1 SGHDT, CDR2 YYEEEE.